This TCR beta chain was recorded in a study of cytomegalovirus exposure and HLA in healthy donors. The germline V gene has CDR1 MNHEY and CDR2 SVGAGI. V was trimmed by 4 bases and J by 1 base, leaving 16 bases between them. CDR3 length: 16 residues. The PCR ran on 60 Vbeta and 13 Jbeta primers. Method: immunoSEQ multiplex PCR; TCRdb's copy keeps in-frame clones and lacks some. The table has about 200,000 clones, over 60% seen once; the top ten hold around 1.8%. This rearrangement joins TRBV6-5 to TRBJ1-2, with D uncertain. What was sequenced was PBMCs. The receptor was isolated from a man aged 18 to 30 in good health and CMV-seronegative. The CDR3 here is CASSSDPLTSNYGYTF. The CDR3 DNA sequence: TGTGCCAGCAGTTCCGACCCACTAACAAGTAACTATGGCTACACCTTC.